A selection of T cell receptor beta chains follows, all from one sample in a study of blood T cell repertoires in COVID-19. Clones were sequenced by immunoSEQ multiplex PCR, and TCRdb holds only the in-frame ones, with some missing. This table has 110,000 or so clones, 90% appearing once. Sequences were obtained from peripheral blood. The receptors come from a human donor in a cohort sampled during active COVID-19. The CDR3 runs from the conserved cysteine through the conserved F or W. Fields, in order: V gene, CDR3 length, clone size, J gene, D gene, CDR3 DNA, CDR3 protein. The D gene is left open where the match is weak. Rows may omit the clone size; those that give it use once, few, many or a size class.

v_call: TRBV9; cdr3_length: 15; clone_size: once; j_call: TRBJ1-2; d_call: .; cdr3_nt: TGTGCCAGCAGCGAGGGGTCCTTGGCCAACTATGGCTACACCTTC; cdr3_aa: CASSEGSLANYGYTF
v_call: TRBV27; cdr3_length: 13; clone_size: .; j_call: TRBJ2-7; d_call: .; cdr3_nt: TGTGCCAGCAGTTTATGGACAGCCTACGAGCAGTACTTC; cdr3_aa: CASSLWTAYEQYF
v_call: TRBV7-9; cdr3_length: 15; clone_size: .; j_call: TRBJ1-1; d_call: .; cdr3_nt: TGTGCCAGCAGCTTATTCGCCGGGTCCCACACTGAAGCTTTCTTT; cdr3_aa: CASSLFAGSHTEAFF
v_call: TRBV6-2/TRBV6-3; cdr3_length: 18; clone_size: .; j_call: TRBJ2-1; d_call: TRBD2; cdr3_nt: TGTGCCAGCAGTCCACACAGGAGCGGGACTAGCGGGAGCTATGGGCAGTTCTTC; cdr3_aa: CASSPHRSGTSGSYGQFF
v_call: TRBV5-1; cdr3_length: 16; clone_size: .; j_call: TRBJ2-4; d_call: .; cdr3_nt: TGCGCCAGCAGCTTGGGTAGCGCGGGGACCAAAAACATTCAGTACTTC; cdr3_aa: CASSLGSAGTKNIQYF
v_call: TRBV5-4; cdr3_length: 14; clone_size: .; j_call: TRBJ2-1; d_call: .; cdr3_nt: TGTGCCAGCAGCTTGGGGACAGACTACAATGAGCAGTTCTTC; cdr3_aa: CASSLGTDYNEQFF
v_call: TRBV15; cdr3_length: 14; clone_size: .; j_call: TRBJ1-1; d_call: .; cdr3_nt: TGTGCCACCAGCAGAACAGGGAGTCGGTCTGAAGCTTTCTTT; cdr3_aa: CATSRTGSRSEAFF
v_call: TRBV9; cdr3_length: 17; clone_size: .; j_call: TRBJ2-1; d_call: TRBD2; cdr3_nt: TGTGCCAGCAGCGAGGGGAGCGGGAGGGGATCCTACAATGAGCAGTTCTTC; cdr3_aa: CASSEGSGRGSYNEQFF
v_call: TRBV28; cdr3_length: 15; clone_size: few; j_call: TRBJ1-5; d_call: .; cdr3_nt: TGTGCCAGCAGTTTACACAGGGAATTGAGGGAGCCCCAGCATTTT; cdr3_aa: CASSLHRELREPQHF
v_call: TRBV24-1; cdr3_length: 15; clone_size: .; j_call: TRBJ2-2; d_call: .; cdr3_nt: TGTGCCACCAGTGATCCTACAGGTCCCACCGGGGAGCTGTTTTTT; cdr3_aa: CATSDPTGPTGELFF
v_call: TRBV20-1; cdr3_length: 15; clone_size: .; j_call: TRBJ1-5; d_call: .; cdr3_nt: TGCAGTGCTAGTCGGGGAGCCGATAGCAATCAGCCCCAGCATTTT; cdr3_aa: CSASRGADSNQPQHF
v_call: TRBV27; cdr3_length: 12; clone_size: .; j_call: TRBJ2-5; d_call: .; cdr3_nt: TGTGCCAGCAGAATGAGCGGAGGGACCCAGTACTTC; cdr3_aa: CASRMSGGTQYF
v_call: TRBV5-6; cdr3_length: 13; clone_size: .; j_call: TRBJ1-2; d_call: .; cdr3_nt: TGTGCCAGCAGGTTGACAGCCACCTATGGCTACACCTTC; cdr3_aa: CASRLTATYGYTF
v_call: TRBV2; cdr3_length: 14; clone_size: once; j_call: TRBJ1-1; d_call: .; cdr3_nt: TGTGCCAGCAGGGGGATACAGGGTGGCACTGAAGCTTTCTTT; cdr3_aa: CASRGIQGGTEAFF
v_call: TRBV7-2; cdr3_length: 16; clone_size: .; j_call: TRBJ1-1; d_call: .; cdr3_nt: TGTGCCAGCAGCTTATATCCCGGGACATTGAACACTGAAGCTTTCTTT; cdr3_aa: CASSLYPGTLNTEAFF
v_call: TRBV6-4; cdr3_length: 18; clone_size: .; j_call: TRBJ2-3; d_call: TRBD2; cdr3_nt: TGTGCCAGCACCCCGGGGTCTGGCGGGAGGATGTTAGCAGATACGCAGTATTTT; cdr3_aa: CASTPGSGGRMLADTQYF
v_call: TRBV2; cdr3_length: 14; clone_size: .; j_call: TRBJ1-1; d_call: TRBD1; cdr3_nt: TGTGCCAGCAGGCCGGGACAGGTGAACACTGAAGCTTTCTTT; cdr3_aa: CASRPGQVNTEAFF
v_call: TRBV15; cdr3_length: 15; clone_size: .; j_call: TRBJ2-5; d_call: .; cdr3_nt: TGTGCCACCAGCAGAGATAGGCACAGTCAAGAGACCCAGTACTTC; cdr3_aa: CATSRDRHSQETQYF
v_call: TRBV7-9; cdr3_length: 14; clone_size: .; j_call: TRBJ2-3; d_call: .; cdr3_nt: TGTGCCAGCAGCTTGGGCGCAGGCACAGATACGCAGTATTTT; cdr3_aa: CASSLGAGTDTQYF
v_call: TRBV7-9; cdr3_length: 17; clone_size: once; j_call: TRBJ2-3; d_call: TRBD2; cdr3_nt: TGTGCCAGCAGCCACCCCCCGGGTAGCGGGGGGATAGATACGCAGTATTTT; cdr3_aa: CASSHPPGSGGIDTQYF
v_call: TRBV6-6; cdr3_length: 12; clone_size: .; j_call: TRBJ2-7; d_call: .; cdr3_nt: TGTGCCAGCAGCGTAACAGGCTACGAGCAGTACTTC; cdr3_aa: CASSVTGYEQYF
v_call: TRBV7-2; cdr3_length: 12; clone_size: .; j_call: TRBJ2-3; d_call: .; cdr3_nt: TGTGCCAGCAGCTTAACAGGGTATTCGCAGTATTTT; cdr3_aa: CASSLTGYSQYF
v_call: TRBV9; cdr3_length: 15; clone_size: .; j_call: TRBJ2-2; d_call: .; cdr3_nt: TGTGCCGTCAGCCGGGGTGCGGCGAACACCGGGGAGCTGTTTTTT; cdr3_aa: CAVSRGAANTGELFF